Given below is one TCR beta chain in context. Its specific antigen is unknown. Base quality data are lacking; no much larger clone is found one base away. The CDR3 covers 13 residues, taking in both the cysteine and the phenylalanine. Left in the record is the CDR3 DNA by itself, 39 bases read in frame from the first base. From a lookup of the germline V gene, CDR1 and CDR2 are SGHNT and YENEEA. Germline trimming amounts to 5 bases on V and 3 bases on J, with 3 as the count of junction bases outside the gene matches. The sample belongs to a study of blood T cell repertoires in COVID-19 (dated by TCRdb to about 2020). Context from the whole study: Samples covering the acute and convalescent phases of COVID-19 were provided by collaborators in the United States, Italy and Spain. The sample metadata nearly always contained a de-identified subject ID, COVID-19 status, age in years and sex. The repertoires were made available in a free public database intended to serve as a resource for research on the immune response to SARS-CoV-2. Where available, HLA class I and class II types were taken from metadata supplied by the sample provider and were not determined by assay-based typing. Samples were obtained from the ongoing ImmuneRACE study (first 160 participants) and from about 1,300 subjects provided by 6 global collaborators. The dataset comprised deeply sampled blood TCRbeta repertoires from subjects exposed to, actively infected with, or recovered from COVID-19. The material from the prospective study consisted of cDNA or gDNA derived from T cells, B-cell-depleted T cells, or PBMCs.

Summary of the overall study and its limitations: The amount of clinical and demographic metadata varied by source and participant and was provided uncurated.

Whole blood was collected in K2EDTA tubes by collaborating institutions according to the institutions' own protocols. For TCRbeta analysis, collaborators shipped samples in one of three forms: frozen whole blood, isolated PBMCs, or DNA extracted from either of those sample types. TCRbeta CDR3 regions were amplified from genomic DNA using the immunoSEQ Assay, a bias-controlled multiplex PCR. In the authors' own workflow: The number of nucleated cells in each sample was estimated from the amplification of reference gene primers within the assay. Sequence reads were collapsed and filtered to measure the absolute abundance of every unique TCRbeta CDR3 rearrangement. Productive Simpson clonality was computed per sample as the square root of Simpson's diversity index over productive rearrangements. The table was pulled from immuneACCESS by TCRdb, which kept in-frame rearrangements only. Such tables lose some clones; where checked, under half of the loss comes from unresolved V genes, and the rest has no known cause. Clone size and V and J calls were adopted from that table, with D and trimming inferred from the DNA. This sample comprises about 190,000 clones, about 87% of them detected only once. The top ten clones comprise around 4% of the sample.

The sample was peripheral blood. This TCR was sampled from a woman in her thirties with acute or convalescent COVID-19. Recombination joined TRBV11-3 with TRBJ2-5, and TRBD2 aligns with 7 junction nucleotides. The CDR3 has the sequence CASSPREEETQYF. The bases are TGTGCCAGCAGCCCTCGGGAGGAAGAGACCCAGTACTTC.